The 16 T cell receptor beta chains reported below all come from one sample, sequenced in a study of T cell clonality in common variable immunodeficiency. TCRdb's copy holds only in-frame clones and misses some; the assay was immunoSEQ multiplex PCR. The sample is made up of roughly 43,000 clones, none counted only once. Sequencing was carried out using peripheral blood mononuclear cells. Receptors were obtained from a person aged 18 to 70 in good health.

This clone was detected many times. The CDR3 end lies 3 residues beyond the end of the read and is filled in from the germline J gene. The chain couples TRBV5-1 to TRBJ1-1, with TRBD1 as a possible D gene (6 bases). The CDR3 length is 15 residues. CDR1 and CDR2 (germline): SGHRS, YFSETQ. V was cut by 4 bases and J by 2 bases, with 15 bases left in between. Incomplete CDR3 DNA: TGCGCCAGCAGCACCAGGGACACTTACAACACTGAA. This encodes CASSTRDTYNTE. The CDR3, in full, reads CASSTRDTYNTEAFF.

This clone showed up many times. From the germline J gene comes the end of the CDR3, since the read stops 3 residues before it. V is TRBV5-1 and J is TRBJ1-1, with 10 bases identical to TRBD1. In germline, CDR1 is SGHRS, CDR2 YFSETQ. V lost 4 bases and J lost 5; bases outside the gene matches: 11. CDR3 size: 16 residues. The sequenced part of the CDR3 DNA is TGCGCCAGCAGCCTGATCGCCCGGACAGGGGGGACTGAA. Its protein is CASSLIARTGGTE. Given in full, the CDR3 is CASSLIARTGGTEAFF.

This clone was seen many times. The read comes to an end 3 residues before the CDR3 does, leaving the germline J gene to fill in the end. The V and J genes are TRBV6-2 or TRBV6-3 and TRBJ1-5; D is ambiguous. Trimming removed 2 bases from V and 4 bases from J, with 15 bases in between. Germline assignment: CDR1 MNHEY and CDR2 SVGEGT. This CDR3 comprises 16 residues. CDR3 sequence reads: CASSYLPPRFNQPQHF. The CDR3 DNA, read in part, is TGTGCCAGCAGTTACCTCCCGCCCAGGTTTAATCAGCCC.

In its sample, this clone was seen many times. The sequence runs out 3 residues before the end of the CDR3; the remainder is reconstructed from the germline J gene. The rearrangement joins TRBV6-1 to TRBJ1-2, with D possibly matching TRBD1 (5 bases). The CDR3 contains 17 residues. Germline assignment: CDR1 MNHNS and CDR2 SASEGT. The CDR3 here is CASSEGSGRGFRNGYTF. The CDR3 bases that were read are TGTGCCAGCAGTGAAGGGTCCGGGAGGGGCTTCAGGAACGGC.

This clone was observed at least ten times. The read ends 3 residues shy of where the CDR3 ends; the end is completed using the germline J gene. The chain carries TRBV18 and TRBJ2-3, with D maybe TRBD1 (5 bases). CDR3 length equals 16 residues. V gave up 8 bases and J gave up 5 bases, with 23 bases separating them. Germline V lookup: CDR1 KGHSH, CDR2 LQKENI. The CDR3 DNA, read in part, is TGTGCCAGCACGCCCCCAGGGTTAGGAATTCAAGATACG. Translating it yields CASTPPGLGIQDT. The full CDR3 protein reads CASTPPGLGIQDTQYF.

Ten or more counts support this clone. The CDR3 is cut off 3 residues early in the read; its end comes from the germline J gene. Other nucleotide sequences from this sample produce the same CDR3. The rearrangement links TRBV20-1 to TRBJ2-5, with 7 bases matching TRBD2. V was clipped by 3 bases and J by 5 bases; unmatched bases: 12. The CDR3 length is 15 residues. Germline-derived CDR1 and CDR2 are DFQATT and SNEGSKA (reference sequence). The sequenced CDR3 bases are TGCAGTGCTAGCAAGGCGGGAGCGGTACAGGAGACC. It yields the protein CSASKAGAVQET. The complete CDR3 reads CSASKAGAVQETQYF.

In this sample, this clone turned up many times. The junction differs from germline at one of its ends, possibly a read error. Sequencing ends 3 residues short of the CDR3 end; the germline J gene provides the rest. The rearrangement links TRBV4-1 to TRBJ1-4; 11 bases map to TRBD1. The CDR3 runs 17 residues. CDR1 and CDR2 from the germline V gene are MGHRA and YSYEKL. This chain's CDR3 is CASNQFPPGQGVEKLFF. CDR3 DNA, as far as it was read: TGCGCCAGCAACCAATTCCCGCCGGGACAGGGGGTTGAAAAA.

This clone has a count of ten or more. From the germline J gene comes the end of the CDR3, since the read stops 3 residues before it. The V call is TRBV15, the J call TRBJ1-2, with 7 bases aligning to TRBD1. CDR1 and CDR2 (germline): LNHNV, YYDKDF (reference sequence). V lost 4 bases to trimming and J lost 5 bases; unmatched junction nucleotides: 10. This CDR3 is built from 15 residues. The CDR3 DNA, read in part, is TGTGCCACCAGCACCCAAGGAGGGGGCGCGTATGGC. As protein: CATSTQGGGAYG. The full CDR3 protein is CATSTQGGGAYGYTF.

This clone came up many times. The CDR3 sequence is CASSLQGSYGYTF. CDR3 DNA, as far as it was read: TGCGCCAGCAGCCTGCAGGGGTCCTATGGC. The V and J genes are TRBV5-1 and TRBJ1-2; weak D call: TRBD1 (6 bases). The CDR3 goes on 3 residues after the read ends, and that part is filled in from the germline J gene. CDR1 is SGHRS and CDR2 is YFSETQ in the germline V gene. The germline V and J ends were trimmed by 4 bases and 4 bases, with 11 bases remaining between them. The CDR3 is 13 residues long.

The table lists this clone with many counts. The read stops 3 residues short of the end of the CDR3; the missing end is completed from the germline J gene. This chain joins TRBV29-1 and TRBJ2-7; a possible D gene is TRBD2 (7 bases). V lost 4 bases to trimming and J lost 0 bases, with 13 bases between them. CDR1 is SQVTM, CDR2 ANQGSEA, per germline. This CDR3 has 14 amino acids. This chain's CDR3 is CSVVGGPPSYEQYF. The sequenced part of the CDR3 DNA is TGCAGCGTTGTCGGGGGGCCACCCTCCTACGAG.

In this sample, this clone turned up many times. The sequenced part of the CDR3 DNA is TGTGCCAGCAGTTTCTTCAGGAACAATGAG. It specifies CASSFFRNNE. The whole CDR3 reads CASSFFRNNEQFF. V and J are TRBV12-3 or TRBV12-4 and TRBJ2-1; no firm D call. The read finishes 3 residues shy of the CDR3 end, and the germline J gene is used to complete it. V lost 3 bases to trimming and J lost 5 bases, with 8 bases between them. This CDR3 has 13 residues.

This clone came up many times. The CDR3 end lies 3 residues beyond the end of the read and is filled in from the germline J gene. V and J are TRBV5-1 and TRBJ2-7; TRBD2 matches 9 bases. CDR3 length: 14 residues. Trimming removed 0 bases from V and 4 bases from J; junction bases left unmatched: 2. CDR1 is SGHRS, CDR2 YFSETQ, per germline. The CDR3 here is CASSLGTSEYEQYF. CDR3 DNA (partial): TGCGCCAGCAGCTTGGGGACTAGCGAGTACGAG.

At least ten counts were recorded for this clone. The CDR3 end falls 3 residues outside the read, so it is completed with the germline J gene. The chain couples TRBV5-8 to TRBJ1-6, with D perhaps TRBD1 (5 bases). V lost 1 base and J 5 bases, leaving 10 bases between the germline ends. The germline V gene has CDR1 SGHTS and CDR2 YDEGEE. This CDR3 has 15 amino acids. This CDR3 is CASSLSTVNNSPLHF. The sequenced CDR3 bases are TGTGCCAGCAGCTTGTCGACAGTTAATAATTCACCC.

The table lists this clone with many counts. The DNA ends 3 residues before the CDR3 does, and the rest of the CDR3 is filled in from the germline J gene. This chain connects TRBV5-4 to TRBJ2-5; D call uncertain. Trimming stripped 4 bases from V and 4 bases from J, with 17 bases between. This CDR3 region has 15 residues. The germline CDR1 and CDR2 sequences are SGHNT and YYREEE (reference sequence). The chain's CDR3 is CASSPAPLERETQYF. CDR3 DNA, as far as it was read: TGTGCCAGCAGCCCGGCCCCGTTGGAGCGAGAGACC. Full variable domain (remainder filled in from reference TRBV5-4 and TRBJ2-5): ETGVTQSPTHLIKTRGQQVTLRCSSQSGHNTVSWYQQALGQGPQFIFQYYREEENGRGNFPPRFSGLQFPNYSSELNVNALELDDSALYLCASSPAPLERETQYFGPGTRLLVL.

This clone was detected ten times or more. The DNA read from the CDR3 is TGTGCCAGCTCAGAAGGGGGGAACACTGAA. It encodes CASSEGGNTE. The full-length CDR3 reads as CASSEGGNTEAFF. The chain links TRBV18 to TRBJ1-1; perhaps TRBD1 as D (6 bases). The CDR3 end lies 3 residues beyond the end of the read and is filled in from the germline J gene. The CDR3 runs 13 residues. In germline, CDR1 is KGHSH, CDR2 LQKENI. V lost 5 bases and J 1 base, leaving 8 bases between the germline ends.

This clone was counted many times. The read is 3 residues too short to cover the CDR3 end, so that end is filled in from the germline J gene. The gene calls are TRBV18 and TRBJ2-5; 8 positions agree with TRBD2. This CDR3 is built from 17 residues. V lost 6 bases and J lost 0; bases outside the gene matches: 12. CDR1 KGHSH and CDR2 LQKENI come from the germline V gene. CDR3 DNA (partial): TGTGCCAGCTCCGAAAGGAAGAGGCGGGGGGACCAAGAGACC. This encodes CASSERKRRGDQET. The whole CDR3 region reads CASSERKRRGDQETQYF.